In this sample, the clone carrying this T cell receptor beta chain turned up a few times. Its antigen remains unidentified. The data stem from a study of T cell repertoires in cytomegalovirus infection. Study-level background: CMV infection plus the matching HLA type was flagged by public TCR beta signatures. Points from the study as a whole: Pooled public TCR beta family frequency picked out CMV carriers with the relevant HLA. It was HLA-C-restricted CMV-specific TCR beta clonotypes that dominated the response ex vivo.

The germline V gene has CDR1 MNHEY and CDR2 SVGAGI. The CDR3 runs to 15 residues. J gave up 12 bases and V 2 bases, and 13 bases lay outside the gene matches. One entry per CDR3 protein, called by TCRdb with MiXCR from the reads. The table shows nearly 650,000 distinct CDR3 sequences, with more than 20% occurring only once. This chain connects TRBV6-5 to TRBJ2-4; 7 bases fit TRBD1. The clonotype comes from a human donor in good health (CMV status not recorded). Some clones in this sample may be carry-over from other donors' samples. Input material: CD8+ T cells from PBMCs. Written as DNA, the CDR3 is TGTGCCAGCAGTTACCGGGACAGCCCCTTTGTGACTCAGTACTTC. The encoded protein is CASSYRDSPFVTQYF.